Each of the 10 T cell receptor beta chains below was sequenced from the same sample in a study of neurological immune-mediated disorders. TCRdb reprocessed the 5' RACE reads via MiXCR and lists one record per CDR3 protein. The data show around 14,000 distinct CDR3 sequences, approximately 7.7% seen once. Sample: CD8+ T cells from blood. Receptors originate from a woman aged 40 to 55 in good health.

The sample holds many counts of this clonotype. The gene calls are TRBV5-1 and TRBJ2-7, with a weak D call TRBD2 (5 bases). CDR3 length equals 14 residues. CDR1 and CDR2 (germline): SGHRS, YFSETQ. With 0 bases removed from V and 6 bases from J, the gap between germline ends came to 13 bases. CDR3 sequence reads: CASSLVSEAREQYF. The CDR3 region has the DNA TGCGCCAGCAGCTTGGTTAGCGAGGCACGCGAGCAGTACTTC.

The sample holds many counts of this clonotype. The gene calls are TRBV5-1 and TRBJ1-4, with D perhaps TRBD1 (5 bases). Germline V gene lookup returns CDR1 SGHRS and CDR2 YFSETQ. The CDR3 has 15 residues. The V and J ends lost 1 base and 4 bases respectively, with 11 bases between them. Here the CDR3 DNA reads TGCGCCAGCAGCTTGCAGGGTGGAGGTAATGAAAAACTGTTTTTT. It is translated as CASSLQGGGNEKLFF. The complete variable domain, with remaining parts taken from reference TRBV5-1 and TRBJ1-4, reads KAGVTQTPRYLIKTRGQQVTLSCSPISGHRSVSWYQQTPGQGLQFLFEYFSETQRNKGNFPGRFSGRQFSNSRSEMNVSTLELGDSALYLCASSLQGGGNEKLFFGSGTQLSVL.

This clonotype appeared many times. The V and J genes are TRBV15 and TRBJ2-7; 8 nucleotides line up with TRBD2. Germline CDR1 is LNHNV and CDR2 is YYDKDF (reference sequence). Trimming cost V 1 base and J 6 bases; bases outside gene matches: 8. The CDR3 has 15 amino acids. CDR3 protein: CATSRALADPSEQYF. The CDR3 DNA follows: TGTGCCACCAGCAGAGCACTAGCGGACCCATCCGAGCAGTACTTC.

This clonotype was seen many times. In DNA, the CDR3 is TGTGCCAGCAGCGTAGGGAATTCACCCCTCCACTTT. Translation: CASSVGNSPLHF. The chain carries TRBV9 and TRBJ1-6; D is unclear. The V and J ends lost 0 bases and 7 bases respectively, with 2 bases between them. Per germline, CDR1 SGDLS and CDR2 YYNGEE. The CDR3 has 12 amino acids.

This clonotype was picked up many times. The CDR3: CASSQDHETQYF. CDR3 bases: TGCGCCAGCAGCCAAGATCACGAGACCCAGTACTTC. The genes are TRBV4-1 and TRBJ2-5; D call uncertain. This CDR3 is 12 amino acids long. Germline V CDR1 and CDR2: MGHRA, YSYEKL. V was shortened by 0 bases and J by 5 bases, with 4 bases between the two germline ends.

This clonotype has ten or more counts. J is TRBJ1-3 and V is TRBV11-2, with a possible D match to TRBD1 (6 bases). The CDR3 totals 15 residues. From germline, CDR1 is SGHAT and CDR2 FQNNGV. V was cut by 2 bases and J by 4 bases, with 12 bases left in between. CDR3 sequence: CASSLTAGAGNTIYF. The CDR3 DNA follows: TGTGCCAGCAGCTTAACGGCAGGGGCAGGAAACACCATATATTTT. Variable domain in full (rest from reference TRBV11-2 and TRBJ1-3): EAGVAQSPRYKIIEKRQSVAFWCNPISGHATLYWYQQILGQGPKLLIQFQNNGVVDDSQLPKDRFSAERLKGVDSTLKIQPAKLEDSAVYLCASSLTAGAGNTIYFGEGSWLTVV.

This clonotype was counted many times. The chain links TRBV6-6 to TRBJ2-1; 16 bases are shared with TRBD2. The CDR3 has 16 amino acids. The J segment lost 3 bases and the V segment lost 5 bases, leaving 1 base of the junction unmatched. Looked up from germline, CDR1 is MNHNY and CDR2 is SVGAGI (reference sequence). CDR3 region: CASSGTSGRGYNEQFF. CDR3 in DNA: TGTGCCAGCAGTGGGACTAGCGGGAGGGGCTACAATGAGCAGTTCTTC.

In this sample, this clonotype turned up many times. This rearrangement joins TRBV10-3 to TRBJ1-6; TRBD1 matches 7 bases. Per the germline V gene, CDR1 is ENHRY and CDR2 is SYGVKD. The CDR3 covers 15 residues. J lost 5 bases, V lost 3 bases, and 4 bases had no gene match. The CDR3 here is CAISDPGQNNSPLHF. The CDR3 DNA follows: TGTGCCATCAGTGACCCGGGACAGAATAATTCACCCCTCCACTTT.

In this sample, this clonotype turned up many times. The chain carries TRBV9 and TRBJ2-7; 7 positions match TRBD1. Germline V gene sequence: CDR1 SGDLS, CDR2 YYNGEE. The V gene end was trimmed by 4 bases and the J gene end by 5 bases; junction bases not matched to a gene: 9. CDR3 length equals 14 residues. CDR3 bases: TGTGCCAGCAGCCCTCGACAGGGTCGGGACGAGCAGTACTTC. Residues: CASSPRQGRDEQYF.

This clonotype was picked up many times. For the CDR3, the DNA is TGTGCCAGCAGCCTTATAGTGGGCGGGAGAGGTGAGCAGTTCTTC. It is translated as CASSLIVGGRGEQFF. The rearrangement joins TRBV14 to TRBJ2-1; 7 bases are a match to TRBD2. Per germline, CDR1 SGHDN and CDR2 FVKESK. The CDR3 sequence is 15 residues long. The V and J ends lost 4 bases and 9 bases, in that order; junction bases with no gene match: 12.